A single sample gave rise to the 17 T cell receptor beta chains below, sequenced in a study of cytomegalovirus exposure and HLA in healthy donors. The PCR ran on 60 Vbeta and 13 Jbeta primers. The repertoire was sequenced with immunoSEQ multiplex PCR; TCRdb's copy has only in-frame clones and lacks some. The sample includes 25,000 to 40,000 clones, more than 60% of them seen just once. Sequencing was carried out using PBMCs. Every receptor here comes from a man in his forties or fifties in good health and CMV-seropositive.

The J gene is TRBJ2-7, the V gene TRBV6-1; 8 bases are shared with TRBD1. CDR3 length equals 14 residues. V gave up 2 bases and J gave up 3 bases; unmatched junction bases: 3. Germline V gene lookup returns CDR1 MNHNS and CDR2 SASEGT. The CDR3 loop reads CASSETGGGYEQYF. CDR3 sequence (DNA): TGTGCCAGCAGTGAAACAGGGGGTGGCTACGAGCAGTACTTC.

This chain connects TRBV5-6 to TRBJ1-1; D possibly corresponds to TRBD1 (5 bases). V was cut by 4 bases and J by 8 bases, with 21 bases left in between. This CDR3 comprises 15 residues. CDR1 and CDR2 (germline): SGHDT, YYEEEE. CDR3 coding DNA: TGTGCCAGCAGCCCGCGGCCAGCGGGGGTCTTGGAAGCTTTCTTT. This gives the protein CASSPRPAGVLEAFF.

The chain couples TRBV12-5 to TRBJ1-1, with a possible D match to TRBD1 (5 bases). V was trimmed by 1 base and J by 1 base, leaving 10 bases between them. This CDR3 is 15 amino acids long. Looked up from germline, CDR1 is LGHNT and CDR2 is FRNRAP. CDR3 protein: CASGLGRQTNTEAFF. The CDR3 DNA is TGTGCTAGTGGTTTGGGCAGACAGACGAACACTGAAGCTTTCTTT. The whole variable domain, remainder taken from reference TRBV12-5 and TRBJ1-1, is DARVTQTPRHKVTEMGQEVTMRCQPILGHNTVFWYRQTMMQGLELLAYFRNRAPLDDSGMPKDRFSAEMPDATLATLKIQPSEPRDSAVYFCASGLGRQTNTEAFFGQGTRLTVV.

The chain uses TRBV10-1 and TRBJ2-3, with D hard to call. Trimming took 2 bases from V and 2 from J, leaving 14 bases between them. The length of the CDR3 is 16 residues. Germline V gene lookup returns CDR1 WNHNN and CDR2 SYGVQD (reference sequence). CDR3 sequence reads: CASSEGRALTTDTQYF. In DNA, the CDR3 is TGCGCCAGCAGTGAGGGCAGAGCACTAACCACAGATACGCAGTATTTT.

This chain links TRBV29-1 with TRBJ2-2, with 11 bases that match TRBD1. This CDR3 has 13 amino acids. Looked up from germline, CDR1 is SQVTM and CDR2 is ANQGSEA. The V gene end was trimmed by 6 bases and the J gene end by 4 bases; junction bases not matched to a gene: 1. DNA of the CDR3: TGCAGCGTCGGGACAGGGGGCACCGGGGAGCTGTTTTTT. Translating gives CSVGTGGTGELFF.

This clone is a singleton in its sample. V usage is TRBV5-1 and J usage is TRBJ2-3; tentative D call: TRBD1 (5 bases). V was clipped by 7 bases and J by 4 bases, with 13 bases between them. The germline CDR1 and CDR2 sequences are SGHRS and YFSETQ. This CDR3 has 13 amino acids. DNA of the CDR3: TGCGCCAGCTCCCACAGGTCCGCAGATACGCAGTATTTT. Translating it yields CASSHRSADTQYF.

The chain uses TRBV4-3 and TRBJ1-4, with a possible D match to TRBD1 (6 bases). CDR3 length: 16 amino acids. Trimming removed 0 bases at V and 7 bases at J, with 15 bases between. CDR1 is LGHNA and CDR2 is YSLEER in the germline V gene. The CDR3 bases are TGCGCCAGCAGCCAAGAACTCACAGGGAAAGGTGAAAAACTGTTTTTT. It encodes CASSQELTGKGEKLFF.

CDR3 region: CASSEQASYGYTF. Written as DNA, the CDR3 is TGTGCCAGCAGTGAACAGGCAAGCTATGGCTACACCTTC. The rearrangement joins TRBV6-1 to TRBJ1-2; D remains ambiguous. The CDR3 is made up of 13 amino acids. In germline, CDR1 is MNHNS, CDR2 SASEGT. Trimming took off 2 bases at V and 4 bases at J, with 8 bases between the two ends.

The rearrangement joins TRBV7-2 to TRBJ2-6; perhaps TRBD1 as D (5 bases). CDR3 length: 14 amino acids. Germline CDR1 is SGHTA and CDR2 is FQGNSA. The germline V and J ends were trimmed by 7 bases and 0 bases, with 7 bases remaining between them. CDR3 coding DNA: TGTGCCAGCAAAAGGGGCTCTGGGGCCAACGTCCTGACTTTC. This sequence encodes CASKRGSGANVLTF.

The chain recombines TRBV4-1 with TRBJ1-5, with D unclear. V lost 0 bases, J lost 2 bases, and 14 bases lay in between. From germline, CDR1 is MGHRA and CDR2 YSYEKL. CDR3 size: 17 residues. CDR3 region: CASSQDAGSIGNQPQHF. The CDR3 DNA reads TGCGCCAGCAGCCAAGATGCGGGGTCAATCGGCAATCAGCCCCAGCATTTT.

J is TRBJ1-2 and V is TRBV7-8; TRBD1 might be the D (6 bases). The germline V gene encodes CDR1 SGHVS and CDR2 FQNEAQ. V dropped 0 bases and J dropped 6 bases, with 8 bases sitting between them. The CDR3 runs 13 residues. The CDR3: CASSLASGDGYTF. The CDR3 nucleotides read TGTGCCAGCAGCTTAGCCTCAGGGGATGGCTACACCTTC.

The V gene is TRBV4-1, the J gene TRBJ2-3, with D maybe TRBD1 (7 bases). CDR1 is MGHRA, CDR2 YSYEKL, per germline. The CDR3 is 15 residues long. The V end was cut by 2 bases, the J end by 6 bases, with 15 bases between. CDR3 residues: CASSQSARGADTQYF. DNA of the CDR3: TGCGCCAGCAGCCAAAGTGCCAGGGGGGCGGATACGCAGTATTTT.

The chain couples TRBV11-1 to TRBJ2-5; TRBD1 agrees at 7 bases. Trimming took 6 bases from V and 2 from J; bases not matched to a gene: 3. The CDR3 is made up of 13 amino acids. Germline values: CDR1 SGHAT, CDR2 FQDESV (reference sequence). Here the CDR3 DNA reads TGTGCCAGCAGTCGGGACAGACAAGAGACCCAGTACTTC. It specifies CASSRDRQETQYF.

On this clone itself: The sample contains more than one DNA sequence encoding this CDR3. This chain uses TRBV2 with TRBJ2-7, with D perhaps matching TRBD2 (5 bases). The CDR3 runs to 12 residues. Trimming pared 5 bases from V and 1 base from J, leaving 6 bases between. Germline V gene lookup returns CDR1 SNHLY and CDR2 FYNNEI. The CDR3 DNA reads TGTGCCAGCAGTAGCGGTTCCTACGAGCAGTACTTC. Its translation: CASSSGSYEQYF. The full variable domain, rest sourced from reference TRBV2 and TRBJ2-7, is EPEVTQTPSHQVTQMGQEVILRCVPISNHLYFYWYRQILGQKVEFLVSFYNNEISEKSEIFDDQFSVERPDGSNFTLKIRSTKLEDSAMYFCASSSGSYEQYFGPGTRLTVT.

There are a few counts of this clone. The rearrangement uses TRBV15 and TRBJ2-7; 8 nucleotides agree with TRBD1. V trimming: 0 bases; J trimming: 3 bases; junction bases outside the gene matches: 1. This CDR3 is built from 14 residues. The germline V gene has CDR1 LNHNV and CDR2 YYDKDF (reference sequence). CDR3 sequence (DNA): TGTGCCACCAGCAGAGACAGGGGGCTCTACGAGCAGTACTTC. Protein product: CATSRDRGLYEQYF.

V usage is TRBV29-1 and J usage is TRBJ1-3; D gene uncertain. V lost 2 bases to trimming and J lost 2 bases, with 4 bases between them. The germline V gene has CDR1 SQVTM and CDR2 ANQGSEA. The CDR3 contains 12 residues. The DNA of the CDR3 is TGCAGCGTTGAACCCACTGGAAACACCATATATTTT. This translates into CSVEPTGNTIYF.

The CDR3 DNA sequence: TGTGCCAGCTCACCAGGGACAGGGGGCACTGAAGCTTTCTTT. This sequence encodes CASSPGTGGTEAFF. V gene TRBV18 combines with J gene TRBJ1-1, with 11 bases identical to TRBD1. The CDR3 runs 14 residues. After removal of 2 bases from V and 4 bases from J, the junction contained 0 bases not matched to a gene. Germline assignment: CDR1 KGHSH and CDR2 LQKENI.